Listed here are 22 T cell receptor beta chains from one sample, sequenced in a study of blood T cells in healthy people across ages. Next came a second PCR, run for about 7 to 12 cycles, which used a sample-barcoded 5' primer along with a J-beta primer mix. TCRdb passed the 5' RACE reads through MiXCR, listing each CDR3 protein once. This table holds about 930,000 distinct CDR3 sequences, almost 30% found once. This same sample was also taken into another study, of T cells of mothers and their children.

The sequenced sample consisted of blood. The receptors were sampled from a woman in her thirties or forties in good health.

This clonotype was counted many times. This chain connects TRBV5-1 to TRBJ2-3; weak D call: TRBD2 (5 bases). Deletions cut 4 bases from V and 4 bases from J, with 7 bases between. The CDR3 contains 12 residues. Germline assignment: CDR1 SGHRS and CDR2 YFSETQ. The DNA of the CDR3 is TGCGCCAGCAGCCGGGAAGCAGATACGCAGTATTTT. This encodes CASSREADTQYF.

This chain uses TRBV7-2 with TRBJ2-7; TRBD2 agrees at 9 bases. This CDR3 is 15 amino acids long. The V segment lost 2 bases and the J segment 7 bases; nucleotides outside the gene matches: 9. Germline V gene sequence: CDR1 SGHTA, CDR2 FQGNSA. The CDR3 region is CASSLMVAGAEEQYF. The CDR3 bases are TGTGCCAGCAGCTTAATGGTAGCGGGAGCTGAAGAGCAGTACTTC. Drawing the rest from reference TRBV7-2 and TRBJ2-7, the complete variable domain is GAGVSQSPSNKVTEKGKDVELRCDPISGHTALYWYRQSLGQGLEFLIYFQGNSAPDKSGLPSDRFSAERTGGSVSTLTIQRTQQEDSAVYLCASSLMVAGAEEQYFGPGTRLTVT.

This clonotype occurred many times. The chain joins TRBV20-1 to TRBJ1-2; no firm D call. In germline, CDR1 is DFQATT, CDR2 SNEGSKA (reference sequence). This CDR3 is built from 14 residues. V lost 4 bases to trimming and J lost 2 bases, with 14 bases between them. In DNA, the CDR3 is TGCAGTGCTATTATACGACACGCAAACTATGGCTACACCTTC. Amino acid sequence: CSAIIRHANYGYTF.

This clonotype occurred many times. This chain links TRBV7-2 with TRBJ2-5; D remains ambiguous. Germline V gene sequence: CDR1 SGHTA, CDR2 FQGNSA. CDR3 length: 13 amino acids. The germline V and J ends were trimmed by 6 bases and 0 bases, with 8 bases remaining between them. CDR3 sequence (DNA): TGTGCCAGCAGTCATAGAAACCAAGAGACCCAGTACTTC. Translation gives CASSHRNQETQYF.

The gene calls are TRBV9 and TRBJ1-1, with D uncertain. Deletions cut 2 bases from V and 2 bases from J, with 10 bases between. The germline V gene encodes CDR1 SGDLS and CDR2 YYNGEE. This CDR3 comprises 14 residues. The CDR3 region is CASSVGRLNTEAFF. The CDR3 DNA reads as TGTGCCAGCAGCGTTGGCCGGCTAAACACTGAAGCTTTCTTT.

At least ten counts were recorded for this clonotype. The chain employs TRBV28 and TRBJ2-7; TRBD1 matches 9 bases. V shed 5 bases and J 4 bases; nucleotides not matched to a gene: 3. CDR3 length equals 13 residues. Germline CDR1 is MDHEN and CDR2 is SYDVKM. CDR3 nucleotide sequence: TGTGCCAGCAGTCACAGGGGGCTGTACGAGCAGTACTTC. Amino acid sequence: CASSHRGLYEQYF.

The V gene is TRBV6-2 or TRBV6-3, the J gene TRBJ1-5; D unclear. Germline loops: CDR1 MNHEY, CDR2 SVGEGT. This CDR3 has 14 residues. V dropped 6 bases and J dropped 3 bases, with 12 bases sitting between them. The CDR3 reads CASRQFHPNQPQHF. DNA of the CDR3: TGTGCCAGCAGACAGTTTCACCCCAATCAGCCCCAGCATTTT.

This clonotype has more than one count but fewer than ten. The chain carries TRBV10-2 and TRBJ1-5; perhaps TRBD1 as D (5 bases). The length of the CDR3 is 16 residues. V was cut by 5 bases and J by 1 base, with 15 bases left in between. Germline values: CDR1 WSHSY, CDR2 SAAADI. The CDR3 DNA is TGCGCCAGCAGTATAAACGACAGAATAAGCAATCAGCCCCAGCATTTT. Translation: CASSINDRISNQPQHF.

V gene TRBV25-1 combines with J gene TRBJ2-1; 7 nucleotides match TRBD2. The J call may not be correct, given that the DNA end is closer to TRBJ2-7. The germline V gene encodes CDR1 MGHDK and CDR2 SYGVNS. The CDR3 covers 14 residues. The CDR3 here is CASTRGGFYNEQYF. As DNA, the CDR3 is TGTGCCAGCACCCGCGGGGGTTTCTACAATGAGCAGTACTTC.

The rearrangement joins TRBV11-2 to TRBJ2-1; D gene ambiguous. Germline lookup yields CDR1 SGHAT and CDR2 FQNNGV. The CDR3 sequence is 13 residues long. The V end lost 1 base, the J end lost 10 bases, and 11 bases lay between the germline ends. The CDR3 spells CASSLGENYEQFF. CDR3 bases: TGTGCCAGCAGCTTAGGAGAAAACTACGAGCAGTTCTTC.

V usage is TRBV4-1 and J usage is TRBJ2-1; a weak D match, TRBD2 (6 bases). CDR1 MGHRA and CDR2 YSYEKL come from the germline V gene. This CDR3 comprises 15 residues. Deletions cut 4 bases from V and 9 bases from J, with 19 bases between. CDR3 protein: CASSLSAGSGGEQFF. Written as DNA, the CDR3 is TGCGCCAGCAGCCTTTCCGCGGGTAGCGGAGGTGAGCAGTTCTTC.

The chain is built from TRBV12-3 or TRBV12-4 and TRBJ1-5; 11 bases fit TRBD1. CDR3 length equals 16 residues. V shed 5 bases and J 5 bases; nucleotides not matched to a gene: 8. CDR3 in DNA: TGTGCCAGCAGTGACAAGGACAGGGGGCTTGATCAGCCCCAGCATTTT. Protein product: CASSDKDRGLDQPQHF.

The chain employs TRBV30 and TRBJ2-5; no reliable D call. Trimming took off 4 bases at V and 5 bases at J, with 11 bases between the two ends. Germline CDR1 and CDR2: GTSNPN and SVGIG (reference sequence). There are 12 residues in the CDR3. This CDR3 reads CAWKKEFETQYF. In DNA, the CDR3 is TGTGCCTGGAAAAAGGAATTCGAGACCCAGTACTTC.

This clonotype occurred many times. CDR3 bases: TGCAGTGCTAGAGGTGTGGGGTACAATGAGCAGTTCTTC. Encoded protein: CSARGVGYNEQFF. V and J are TRBV20-1 and TRBJ2-1; D remains ambiguous. Germline lookup yields CDR1 DFQATT and CDR2 SNEGSKA (reference sequence). Trimming shortened V by 1 base and J by 4 bases, and 8 bases separated the two germline ends. This CDR3 contains 13 residues.

This clonotype was recorded a few times. The V gene is TRBV5-1, the J gene TRBJ2-2; D gene ambiguous. Germline CDR1 reads SGHRS; CDR2 reads YFSETQ. V lost 4 bases to trimming and J lost 5 bases, with 9 bases between them. The CDR3 extends over 13 amino acids. The CDR3 is CASSVPGTGELFF. The DNA of the CDR3 is TGCGCCAGCAGCGTACCGGGTACCGGGGAGCTGTTTTTT.

In its sample, this clonotype was seen many times. This chain joins TRBV5-5 and TRBJ2-3, with TRBD2 as a possible D gene (5 bases). V was cut by 6 bases and J by 0 bases, with 11 bases left in between. The CDR3 has 14 residues. Looked up from germline, CDR1 is SGHKS and CDR2 is YYEKEE (reference sequence). CDR3: CASTIRTSTDTQYF. DNA of the CDR3: TGTGCCAGCACCATAAGGACTAGCACAGATACGCAGTATTTT.

This clonotype was seen at least ten times. V usage is TRBV9 and J usage is TRBJ2-7; 9 nucleotides line up with TRBD1. This CDR3 is 16 amino acids long. Trimming at V came to 3 bases and at J to 3 bases, leaving 10 bases not matched to a gene. Per the germline V gene, CDR1 is SGDLS and CDR2 is YYNGEE. The CDR3 nucleotides read TGTGCCAGCAGCGCATCCGGGACAGGGAGGGACTACGAGCAGTACTTC. Translated: CASSASGTGRDYEQYF.

The sample holds many counts of this clonotype. The chain has TRBV15 and TRBJ1-2; 8 bases match TRBD1. After removal of 5 bases from V and 8 bases from J, the junction contained 13 bases not matched to a gene. The germline V gene has CDR1 LNHNV and CDR2 YYDKDF (reference sequence). The CDR3 totals 15 residues. The DNA of the CDR3 is TGTGCCACCAGCGCCAGACAGGGGCCCACCGGGGGCTACACCTTC. Amino acids: CATSARQGPTGGYTF.

This clonotype has ten or more counts. This chain connects TRBV29-1 to TRBJ1-3; D is perhaps TRBD1 (6 bases). CDR3 size: 15 residues. Germline V lookup: CDR1 SQVTM, CDR2 ANQGSEA. The ends were cut back, 2 bases at V and 3 bases at J, with 14 bases in the middle. The CDR3 loop is CSVETGGGIGNTIYF. In DNA, the CDR3 is TGCAGCGTTGAAACGGGGGGCGGAATTGGAAACACCATATATTTT.

This clonotype was counted between two and nine times. This chain connects TRBV6-6 to TRBJ1-2, with a tentative D call TRBD1 (5 bases). The germline V gene encodes CDR1 MNHNY and CDR2 SVGAGI (reference sequence). V was trimmed by 6 bases and J by 4 bases, leaving 18 bases between them. The CDR3 extends over 15 amino acids. CDR3 nucleotide sequence: TGTGCCAGCAGCCCCGGGGGGTGGGGAATCTATGGCTACACCTTC. It specifies CASSPGGWGIYGYTF.

This clonotype was detected ten times or more. The J gene is TRBJ2-7, the V gene TRBV4-3; no clear D gene. Trimming took 0 bases from V and 9 from J, leaving 15 bases between them. CDR3 length equals 14 residues. The germline CDR1 and CDR2 sequences are LGHNA and YSLEER. CDR3 DNA: TGCGCCAGCAGCCAAGAAGCTTCGGCAGGAAGGCAGTACTTC. Protein: CASSQEASAGRQYF.

Here the CDR3 reads CASSSGTRPDTQYF. The CDR3, as DNA: TGTGCCAGCAGCTCTGGGACTAGACCAGATACGCAGTATTTT. The chain employs TRBV7-2 and TRBJ2-3; TRBD2 matches 8 bases. The CDR3 sequence is 14 residues long. CDR1 is SGHTA, CDR2 FQGNSA, per germline. The V and J ends lost 4 bases and 4 bases, in that order; junction bases with no gene match: 4. Together with reference TRBV7-2 and TRBJ2-3, the CDR3 gives the full variable domain: GAGVSQSPSNKVTEKGKDVELRCDPISGHTALYWYRQSLGQGLEFLIYFQGNSAPDKSGLPSDRFSAERTGGSVSTLTIQRTQQEDSAVYLCASSSGTRPDTQYFGPGTRLTVL.